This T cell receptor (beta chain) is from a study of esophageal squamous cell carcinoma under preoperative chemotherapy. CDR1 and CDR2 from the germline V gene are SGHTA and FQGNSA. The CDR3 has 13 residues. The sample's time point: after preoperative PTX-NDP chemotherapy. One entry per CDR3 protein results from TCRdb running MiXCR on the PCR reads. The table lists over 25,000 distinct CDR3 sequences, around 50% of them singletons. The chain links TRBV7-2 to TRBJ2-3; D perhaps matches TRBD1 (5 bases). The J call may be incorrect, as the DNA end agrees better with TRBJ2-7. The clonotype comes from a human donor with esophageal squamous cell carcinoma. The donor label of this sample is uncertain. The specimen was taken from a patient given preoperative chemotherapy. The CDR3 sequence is CARGRTAKDTQYF. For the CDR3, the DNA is TGTGCCAGGGGGCGTACAGCCAAAGATACGCAGTACTTC.